Detailed here is one T cell receptor beta chain. This specimen belongs to a study of blood T cell repertoires in COVID-19. Study at large: The analysed material was cDNA or gDNA that came from T cells, B-cell-depleted T cells, or PBMCs.

This CDR3 comprises 14 residues. With 4 bases clipped from V and 6 bases from J, the junction kept 5 bases outside the gene matches. Germline V gene data show CDR1 as MNHEY and CDR2 as SMNVEV (reference sequence). Here immunoSEQ multiplex PCR was the method, and the copy in TCRdb shows in-frame clones only, minus some. The sample consists of about 230,000 clones, approximately 90% of them appearing once. The V gene is TRBV27, the J gene TRBJ2-1; 8 bases match TRBD2. Sequencing was carried out using peripheral blood. This sequence originates from a man aged 45-65 years with COVID-19, enrolled during active disease. The chain's CDR3 is CASSSPGGGNEQFF. Written as DNA, the CDR3 is TGTGCCAGCAGTTCCCCGGGGGGGGGCAATGAGCAGTTCTTC.